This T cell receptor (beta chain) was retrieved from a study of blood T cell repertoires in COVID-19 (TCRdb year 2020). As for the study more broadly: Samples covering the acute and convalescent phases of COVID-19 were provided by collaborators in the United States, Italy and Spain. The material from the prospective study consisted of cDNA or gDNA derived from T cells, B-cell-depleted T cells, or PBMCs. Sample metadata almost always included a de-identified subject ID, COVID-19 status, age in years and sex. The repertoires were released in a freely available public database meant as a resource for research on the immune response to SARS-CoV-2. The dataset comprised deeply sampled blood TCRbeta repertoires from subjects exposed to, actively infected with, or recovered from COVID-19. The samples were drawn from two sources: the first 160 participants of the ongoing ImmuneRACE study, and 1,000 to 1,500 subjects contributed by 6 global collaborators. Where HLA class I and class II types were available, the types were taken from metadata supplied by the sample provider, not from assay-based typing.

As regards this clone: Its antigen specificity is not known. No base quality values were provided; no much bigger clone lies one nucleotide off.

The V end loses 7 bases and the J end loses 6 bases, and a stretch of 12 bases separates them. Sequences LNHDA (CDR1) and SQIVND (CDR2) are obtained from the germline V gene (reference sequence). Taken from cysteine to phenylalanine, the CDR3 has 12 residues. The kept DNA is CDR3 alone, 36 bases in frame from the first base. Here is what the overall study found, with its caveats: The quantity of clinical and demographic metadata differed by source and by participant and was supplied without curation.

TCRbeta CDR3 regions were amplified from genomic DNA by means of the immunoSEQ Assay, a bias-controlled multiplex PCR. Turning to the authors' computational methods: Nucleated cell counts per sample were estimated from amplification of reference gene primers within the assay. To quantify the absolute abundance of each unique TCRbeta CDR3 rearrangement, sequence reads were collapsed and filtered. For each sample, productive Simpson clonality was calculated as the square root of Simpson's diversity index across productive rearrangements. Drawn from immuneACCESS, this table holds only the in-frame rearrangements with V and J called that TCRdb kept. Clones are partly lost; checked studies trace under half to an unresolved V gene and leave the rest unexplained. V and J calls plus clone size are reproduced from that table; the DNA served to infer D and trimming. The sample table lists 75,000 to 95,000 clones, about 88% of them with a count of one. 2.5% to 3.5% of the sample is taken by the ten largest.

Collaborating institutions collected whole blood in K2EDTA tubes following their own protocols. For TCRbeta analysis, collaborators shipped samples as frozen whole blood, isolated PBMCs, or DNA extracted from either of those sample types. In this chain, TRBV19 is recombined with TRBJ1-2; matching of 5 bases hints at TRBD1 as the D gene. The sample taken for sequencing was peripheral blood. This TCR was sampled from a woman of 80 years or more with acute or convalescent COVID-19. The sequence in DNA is TGTGCCAGTACCAGACAGAGCGATGGCTACACCTTC. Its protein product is CASTRQSDGYTF.